The present T cell receptor (beta chain) was sequenced within a study of cytomegalovirus exposure and HLA in healthy donors. About the study: According to later analysis, the same platform produced the 110 or so validation and several hundred first-cohort repertoires. Study-wide points: The study labeled fewer than 200 TCR beta chains cytomegalovirus-associated. Most TCR sequences were rare, but some public TCRs occurred in many donors.

Germline values: CDR1 MDHEN, CDR2 SYDVKM. The CDR3 totals 12 residues. Trimming cost V 6 bases and J 4 bases, with 9 bases left between them. Among the roughly 120 subjects of the validation cohort, separate from the approximately 660-subject first cohort, were the donors. About this clone: Its target is unknown.

Profiled with immunoSEQ multiplex PCR; TCRdb holds only in-frame clones, not every one. This repertoire shows hundreds of thousands of clones, less than 95% found once; its top ten account for approximately 3%. Specimen: PBMCs. This sequence was found in a woman in her 30s in good health and CMV-seronegative. This chain joins TRBV28 and TRBJ1-2; D is perhaps TRBD1 (6 bases). The CDR3 loop reads CASSQDSYGYTF. In nucleotides, the CDR3 is TGTGCCAGCAGCCAGGACAGCTATGGCTACACCTTC.